The 9 T cell receptor beta chains presented below share a single source sample, sequenced in a study of control samples from healthy donors and cancer patients. Method: immunoSEQ multiplex PCR; TCRdb's copy keeps in-frame clones and lacks some. The table shows roughly 54,000 clones, with roughly 96% occurring only once. The sample consisted of blood. The source is a woman younger than 45 in good health.

The rearrangement uses TRBV6-1 and TRBJ2-7, with TRBD1 identical over 10 bases. The CDR3 has 14 amino acids. Looked up from germline, CDR1 is MNHNS and CDR2 is SASEGT. The junction had 2 bases not matched to a gene; V was cut back by 1 base and J by 5 bases. The CDR3 is CASSEGGTGDEQYF. Written as DNA, the CDR3 is TGTGCCAGCAGTGAAGGGGGGACAGGGGACGAGCAGTACTTC.

The rearrangement links TRBV25-1 to TRBJ2-7; no reliable D call. Deletions cut 4 bases from V and 2 bases from J, with 9 bases between. Germline assignment: CDR1 MGHDK and CDR2 SYGVNS. The CDR3 length is 13 residues. CDR3 amino acids: CASSAGLPYEQYF. CDR3 in DNA: TGTGCCAGCAGTGCCGGCCTTCCCTACGAGCAGTACTTC.

The chain joins TRBV18 to TRBJ2-7; D call uncertain. Trimming removed 3 bases at V and 7 bases at J, with 10 bases between. This CDR3 contains 12 residues. The germline gives CDR1 KGHSH, CDR2 LQKENI. For the CDR3, the DNA is TGTGCCAGCTCACCCGCAGGAGAGGAGCAGTACTTC. Residues: CASSPAGEEQYF.

This chain links TRBV7-9 with TRBJ2-7; 13 bases map to TRBD2. CDR1 and CDR2 from the germline V gene are SEHNR and FQNEAQ (reference sequence). V lost 1 base to trimming and J lost 3 bases; unmatched junction nucleotides: 6. There are 17 residues in the CDR3. The CDR3 sequence: CASSLVRTSGSNYEQYF. The CDR3 DNA reads as TGTGCCAGCAGCTTAGTAAGGACTAGCGGGAGTAACTACGAGCAGTACTTC.

A single count supports this clone. The rearrangement links TRBV5-4 to TRBJ2-2, with D perhaps TRBD2 (6 bases). The CDR3 has 16 residues. The V end lost 4 bases, the J end lost 3 bases, and 16 bases lay between the germline ends. Germline CDR1 reads SGHNT; CDR2 reads YYREEE (reference sequence). The CDR3 nucleotides read TGTGCCAGCAGCCCTAGCGCCCTCGGGGACACCGGGGAGCTGTTTTTT. Residues: CASSPSALGDTGELFF. The whole variable domain, filled in from reference TRBV5-4 and TRBJ2-2, reads ETGVTQSPTHLIKTRGQQVTLRCSSQSGHNTVSWYQQALGQGPQFIFQYYREEENGRGNFPPRFSGLQFPNYSSELNVNALELDDSALYLCASSPSALGDTGELFFGEGSRLTVL.

V usage is TRBV19 and J usage is TRBJ2-7; D remains ambiguous. CDR3 size: 14 residues. Germline CDR1 is LNHDA and CDR2 is SQIVND (reference sequence). Deletions cut 5 bases from V and 4 bases from J, with 15 bases between. The CDR3 loop reads CASSQDGWAYEQYF. The CDR3 nucleotides read TGTGCCAGTAGTCAGGACGGATGGGCATACGAGCAGTACTTC.

This clone was detected once. V and J are TRBV28 and TRBJ2-6, with a possible D match to TRBD1 (6 bases). The CDR3 runs to 17 residues. V lost 6 bases to trimming and J lost 0 bases, with 15 bases between them. Germline CDR1 MDHEN, CDR2 SYDVKM. In nucleotides, the CDR3 is TGTGCCAGCAGGCCTACAGGGTTAAGCTCTGGGGCCAACGTCCTGACTTTC. Translated: CASRPTGLSSGANVLTF.

The CDR3 nucleotides are TGTGCCAGCATTACAGCGACTGGGGCCAACGTCCTGACTTTC. Its translation: CASITATGANVLTF. The gene calls are TRBV2 and TRBJ2-6, with unresolved D. CDR1 is SNHLY and CDR2 is FYNNEI in the germline V gene. Trimming shortened V by 7 bases and J by 2 bases, and 9 bases separated the two germline ends. CDR3 length equals 14 residues. Full variable domain (remainder filled in from reference TRBV2 and TRBJ2-6): EPEVTQTPSHQVTQMGQEVILRCVPISNHLYFYWYRQILGQKVEFLVSFYNNEISEKSEIFDDQFSVERPDGSNFTLKIRSTKLEDSAMYFCASITATGANVLTFGAGSRLTVL.

The rearrangement links TRBV6-1 to TRBJ1-2; D is possibly TRBD1 (6 bases). The CDR3 has 15 residues. V gave up 1 base and J gave up 8 bases, with 17 bases separating them. Germline-derived CDR1 and CDR2 are MNHNS and SASEGT. DNA of the CDR3: TGTGCCAGCAGTGAAGGGGCCGGGGGGGCGAACGGCTACACCTTC. It specifies CASSEGAGGANGYTF.